The clone carrying this T cell receptor (beta chain) was recorded at least ten times. Its antigen is unknown. These data originate in a study of T cells in Graves' hyperthyroidism and ophthalmopathy. Study outcomes and limitations: In simple terms, a model built on 13 V-J features told ophthalmopathy apart from stable hyperthyroidism.

Those with hyperthyroidism were 18 to 65 years old, newly diagnosed, and ill for under 2 months. Amplification of TCR beta CDR3 regions used RNA as the template. HTBI primers were employed in a first-round RT-PCR of the TCR CDR3. From the multiplex PCR reads, TCRdb called clonotypes with MiXCR, one entry per CDR3 protein. This sample carries about 360,000 distinct CDR3 sequences, less than 15% of them seen once, and the ten largest clones take around 9.2%. This receptor was taken from a woman under 30 with Graves' hyperthyroidism. Sequencing used blood.

The CDR3 sequence: CASSAFAGTRGGNTIYF. CDR3 nucleotides: TGTGCCAGCAGCGCCTTCGCCGGGACCAGGGGCGGAAACACCATATATTTT. The chain is built from TRBV7-2 and TRBJ1-3; a weak D match, TRBD1 (6 bases). V shed 5 bases and J shed 4 bases, with 21 bases lying between them. The V gene's germline CDR1 is SGHTA and CDR2 FQGNSA. There are 17 residues in the CDR3.